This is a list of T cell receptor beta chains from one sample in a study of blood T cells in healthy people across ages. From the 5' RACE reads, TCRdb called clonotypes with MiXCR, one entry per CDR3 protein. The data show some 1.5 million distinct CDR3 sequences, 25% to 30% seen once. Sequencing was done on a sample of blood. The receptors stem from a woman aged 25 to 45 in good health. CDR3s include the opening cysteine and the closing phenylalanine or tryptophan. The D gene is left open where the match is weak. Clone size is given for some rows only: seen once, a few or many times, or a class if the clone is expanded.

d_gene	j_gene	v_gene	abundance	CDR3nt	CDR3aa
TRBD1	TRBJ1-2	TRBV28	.	TGTGCCAGCAAAGCGCAGGGGGCCCGTGGCTACACCTTC	CASKAQGARGYTF
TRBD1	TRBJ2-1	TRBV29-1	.	TGCAGCGTCATACAAACAAGGGACAGGGACAATGAGCAGTTCTTC	CSVIQTRDRDNEQFF
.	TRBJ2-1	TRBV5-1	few	TGCGCCAGCAGCTTGGTAATAGATATAGACAGCCCTTACAATGAGCAGTTCTTC	CASSLVIDIDSPYNEQFF
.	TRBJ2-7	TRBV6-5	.	TGTGCCAGCAGTTACTCCGACCGGGGCCCCGAGCAGTACTTC	CASSYSDRGPEQYF
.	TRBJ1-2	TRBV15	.	TGTGCCACCAGCAAAGGGGGAATCGACTATGGCTACACCTTC	CATSKGGIDYGYTF
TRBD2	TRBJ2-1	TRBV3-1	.	TGTGCCAGCAGCCGGGCTAGGACTAGCGGGGAAAATGAGCAGTTCTTC	CASSRARTSGENEQFF
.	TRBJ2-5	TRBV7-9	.	TGTGCCAGCAGCGTAGGTCAGGGTATCGAGACCCAGTACTTC	CASSVGQGIETQYF
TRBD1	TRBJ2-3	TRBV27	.	TGTGCCAGCAGTACCTTAGGGACAGGGGGGGCAGATACGCAGTATTTT	CASSTLGTGGADTQYF
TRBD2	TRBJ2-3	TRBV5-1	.	TGCGCCAGCAGCACCGGACTAGCGGAGGGAGCAGATACGCAGTATTTT	CASSTGLAEGADTQYF
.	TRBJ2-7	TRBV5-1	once	TGTGCCAGCAGCTTTCGTCCCGAGCGGTACTTC	CASSFRPERYF
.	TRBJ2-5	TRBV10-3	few	TGTGCCATCAGTGGGGTAGCGGATCAAGAGACCCAGTACTTC	CAISGVADQETQYF
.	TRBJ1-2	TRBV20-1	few	TGCAGTGCTAGGTTGGACAATAACTATGGCTACACCTTC	CSARLDNNYGYTF
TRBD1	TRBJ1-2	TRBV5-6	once	TGTGCCAGCAGATTCCGGGACAGGGAAGCCTACACCTTC	CASRFRDREAYTF
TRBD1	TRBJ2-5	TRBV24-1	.	TGTGTCACCAGTAAACCATTCGCCGGGACAGGGGAACGGGTTCAAGAGACCCAGTACTTC	CVTSKPFAGTGERVQETQYF
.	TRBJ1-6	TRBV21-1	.	TGTGCCAGCAGCGCAAGGGACAGGAAGGGGGGTGGCAATTCACCCCTCCACTTT	CASSARDRKGGGNSPLHF
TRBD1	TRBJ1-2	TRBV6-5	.	TGTGCCAGCAGGAACCGGGACAGGAGGGGAGGCTATGGCTACACCTTC	CASRNRDRRGGYGYTF
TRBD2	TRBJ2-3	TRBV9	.	TGTGCCAGCAGCCCCAGGGCTAGCGGGATAACAGATACGCAGTATTTT	CASSPRASGITDTQYF
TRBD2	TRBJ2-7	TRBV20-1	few	TGCAGTGCCCCGGGACTAGTAATGTCCAATGAGCAGTACTTC	CSAPGLVMSNEQYF
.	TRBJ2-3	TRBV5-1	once	TGCGCCAGCAACTTGGGTGTCGTCACAGATACGCAGTATTTT	CASNLGVVTDTQYF
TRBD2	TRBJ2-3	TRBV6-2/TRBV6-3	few	TGTGCCAGCAGTTCTAGCGGGTCCCACACAGATACGCAGTATTTT	CASSSSGSHTDTQYF
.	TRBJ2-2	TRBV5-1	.	TGCGCCAGCAGCTTGGGGGACGGGAACACCGGGGAGCTGTTTTTT	CASSLGDGNTGELFF
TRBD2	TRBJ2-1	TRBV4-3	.	TGCGCCGGCAGATTCATAGCGGGAGGGATCAATGAGCAGTTCTTC	CAGRFIAGGINEQFF
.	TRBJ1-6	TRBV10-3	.	TGTGCCATCAGTGAGTCGACAGGATCGCAGTCACCCCTCCACTTT	CAISESTGSQSPLHF
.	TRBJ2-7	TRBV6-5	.	TGTGCCAGCAGCTTCGGGAGTCCCCACGAGCAGTACTTC	CASSFGSPHEQYF
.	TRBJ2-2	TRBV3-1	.	TGTGCCAGCAGCCCATTCGGGACTTCTAACACCGGGGAGCTGTTTTTT	CASSPFGTSNTGELFF
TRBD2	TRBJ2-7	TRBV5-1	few	TGCGCCAGCAGCTTGGATGGACTAGCGAAGGTCGAGCAGTACTTC	CASSLDGLAKVEQYF
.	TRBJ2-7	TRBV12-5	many	TGTGCTAGTGGTAAGGGGACCGAATCCTACGAGCAGTACTTC	CASGKGTESYEQYF
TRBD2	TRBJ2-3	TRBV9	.	TGTGCCAGCAGCGTAGACAGCGGGACCACAGATACGCAGTATTTT	CASSVDSGTTDTQYF
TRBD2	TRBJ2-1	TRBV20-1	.	TGCAGTGCTAGAGTGGCCAGCGGGAGTGGCTACAATGAGCAGTTCTTC	CSARVASGSGYNEQFF
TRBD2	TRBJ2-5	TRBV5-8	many	TGTGCCAGCAGCTTTGGACTAGCGGGAGGAGAGACCCAGTACTTC	CASSFGLAGGETQYF
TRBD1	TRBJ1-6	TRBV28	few	TGTGCCAGCAGTCCTGGACAGGGGGCGGTAAATTCACCCCTCCACTTT	CASSPGQGAVNSPLHF